This T cell receptor beta chain was captured in a study of blood T cell repertoires in COVID-19 (dated by TCRdb to the early 2020s). The study in broad terms: Collaborator samples came from the United States, Italy and Spain and covered acute and convalescent phases of COVID-19. The repertoires were released in a freely available public database intended as a resource for research on the immune response to SARS-CoV-2. Subjects who had been exposed to COVID-19, were actively infected with it, or had recovered from it provided the deeply sampled blood TCRbeta repertoires that made up the dataset. HLA class I and class II types, where available, came from metadata supplied by the sample provider rather than from assay-based typing. A de-identified subject ID, COVID-19 status, age in years and sex were almost always included in the sample metadata. The material from the prospective study consisted of cDNA or gDNA derived from T cells, B-cell-depleted T cells, or PBMCs. Samples came from the ongoing ImmuneRACE study (first 160 participants) plus 1,254 subjects from 6 global collaborators. The paper's findings and limits, for the study overall: How much clinical and demographic metadata was included differed by source and by participant, and the metadata was provided uncurated.

Regarding this clone: There is no known antigen for this receptor. Per-base qualities were not stored, and no clone one base away is much larger.

Whole blood was collected in K2EDTA tubes by collaborating institutions according to the institutions' own protocols. For TCRbeta analysis, collaborators shipped samples as frozen whole blood, isolated PBMCs, or DNA extracted from either of those sample types. CDR3 length: 16 amino acids, cysteine to phenylalanine. Only the CDR3 part of the read is kept: 48 bases, read in frame from the first base. CDR1 and CDR2 were assigned from the germline V gene (reference sequence) as PRHDT and FYEKMQ. Trimming removed 4 bases from V and 3 bases from J; the gene matches leave 8 bases unexplained. TCRbeta CDR3 regions were amplified from genomic DNA by means of the immunoSEQ Assay, a bias-controlled multiplex PCR. The original pipeline was this. Nucleated cell counts per sample were estimated from amplification of reference gene primers within the assay. Sequence reads were collapsed and filtered to measure the absolute abundance of every unique TCRbeta CDR3 rearrangement. Productive Simpson clonality was computed per sample as the square root of Simpson's diversity index over productive rearrangements. TCRdb's version of the immuneACCESS table is confined to in-frame rearrangements and falls short of the full clone set. An unresolved V gene accounts for under half of the shortfall where checked; the remainder is of unknown origin. The DNA gave D and trimming, while V, J and clone size come from that table. The table for this sample lists about 290,000 clones; just under 85% of them were counted only once. Of the sample, 4% to 5% is held by the ten largest clones.

This receptor was obtained from a woman between 50 and 59 years old with active or convalescent COVID-19. What was sequenced was peripheral blood. This chain joins TRBV13 to TRBJ2-1; 8 bases in the middle match TRBD2. The encoded CDR3 is CASSYDSGSYYNEQFF. The DNA reads TGTGCCAGCAGCTACGACAGCGGGAGCTACTACAATGAGCAGTTCTTC.